These 10 T cell receptor beta chains were sequenced from one sample in a study of beta chain features in type 1 diabetes. Sequencing targeted expressed TCRB transcripts, as all isolated RNA had been reverse transcribed. Only in-frame clones appear in the TCRdb table, and some are missing; sequencing was by immunoSEQ multiplex PCR. The sample includes some 410,000 clones, around 10% of them seen just once. Sequences were obtained from naive CD4+ T cells from blood. These receptors all come from a woman aged 18-30 years in good health.

This clone was counted between two and nine times. The sample contains more than one DNA sequence encoding this CDR3. V is TRBV7-9 and J is TRBJ2-7, with D hard to call. This CDR3 comprises 11 residues. Per the germline V gene, CDR1 is SEHNR and CDR2 is FQNEAQ (reference sequence). Trimming left V 1 base short and J 7 bases short, with 5 bases between. CDR3 bases: TGTGCCAGCAGCTTAGTAGATGAGCAGTACTTC. This encodes CASSLVDEQYF.

This clone appeared a few times. The V call is TRBV4-3, the J call TRBJ2-3; D is ambiguous. There are 13 residues in the CDR3. The V gene lost 1 base and the J gene lost 0 bases, with 2 bases spanning the gap. Germline loops: CDR1 LGHNA, CDR2 YSLEER. CDR3 coding DNA: TGCGCCAGCAGCCAAGTCAGCACAGATACGCAGTATTTT. It yields the protein CASSQVSTDTQYF.

This clone has more than one count but fewer than ten. V usage is TRBV7-2 and J usage is TRBJ2-7, with D unresolved. V was cut by 0 bases and J by 7 bases, with 10 bases left in between. CDR1 is SGHTA and CDR2 is FQGNSA in the germline V gene. This CDR3 is 13 amino acids long. CDR3 region: CASSLARSYEQYF. The CDR3 coding sequence is TGTGCCAGCAGCTTAGCGCGGAGTTATGAGCAGTACTTC.

This sequence joins TRBV7-8 and TRBJ2-3; tentatively, D is TRBD2 (5 bases). Germline V gene data show CDR1 as SGHVS and CDR2 as FQNEAQ. Trimming shortened V by 9 bases and J by 2 bases, and 15 bases separated the two germline ends. The CDR3 runs 14 residues. The CDR3 nucleotides are TGTGCCAGTGTCTCCGGGATGTACACAGATACGCAGTATTTT. It is translated as CASVSGMYTDTQYF.

This clone was detected a few times. V and J are TRBV30 and TRBJ1-5; 7 bases line up with TRBD1. The CDR3 is 14 residues long. J lost 7 bases, V lost 7 bases, and 13 bases had no gene match. Germline V CDR1 and CDR2: GTSNPN, SVGIG (reference sequence). As DNA, the CDR3 is TGTGCCTTCGAGACAGGGCCCGCCGGGCAGCCCCAGCATTTT. This gives the protein CAFETGPAGQPQHF.

CDR3 DNA sequence: TGTGCCAGCAGCCTCAGGGGTAAAGAGCAGTACGTC. Amino acids: CASSLRGKEQYV. V and J are TRBV28 and TRBJ2-7, with D maybe TRBD1 (6 bases). CDR1 is MDHEN, CDR2 SYDVKM, per germline. V lost 6 bases, J lost 7 bases, and 13 bases lay in between. The CDR3 runs to 12 residues.

The table lists this clone with a few counts. This rearrangement joins TRBV28 to TRBJ1-1; no definite D call. Deletions cut 8 bases from V and 1 base from J, with 14 bases between. CDR1 and CDR2 from the germline V gene are MDHEN and SYDVKM. CDR3 length: 14 residues. The CDR3 bases are TGTGCCAGCGGGCAAACCCCCCGGAACACTGAAGCTTTCTTT. Its translation: CASGQTPRNTEAFF.

The chain is built from TRBV25-1 and TRBJ2-7; D gene ambiguous. Germline CDR1 MGHDK, CDR2 SYGVNS. This CDR3 comprises 11 residues. V dropped 2 bases and J dropped 7 bases, with 6 bases sitting between them. As DNA, the CDR3 is TGTGCCAGCAGTGAACTCTGGGAGCAGTACTTC. Translation gives CASSELWEQYF.

Remarks on this clone: Within the sample, other DNA sequences also encode this same CDR3. This chain connects TRBV12-5 to TRBJ2-5, with D hard to call. The CDR3 is 13 amino acids. Germline CDR1 and CDR2: LGHNT and FRNRAP. V was trimmed by 5 bases and J by 3 bases, leaving 10 bases between them. The CDR3 DNA sequence: TGTGCTAGTGGTCCCAGTGGAGAAGAGACCCAGTACTTC. Its protein product is CASGPSGEETQYF.

This clone was observed a few times. The chain carries TRBV2 and TRBJ1-5, with no clear D. Germline CDR1 SNHLY, CDR2 FYNNEI. With 3 bases removed from V and 6 bases from J, the gap between germline ends came to 6 bases. This CDR3 is 12 amino acids long. CDR3 coding DNA: TGTGCCAGCAGTGACGGGCGTCAGCCCCAGCATTTT. This translates into CASSDGRQPQHF.